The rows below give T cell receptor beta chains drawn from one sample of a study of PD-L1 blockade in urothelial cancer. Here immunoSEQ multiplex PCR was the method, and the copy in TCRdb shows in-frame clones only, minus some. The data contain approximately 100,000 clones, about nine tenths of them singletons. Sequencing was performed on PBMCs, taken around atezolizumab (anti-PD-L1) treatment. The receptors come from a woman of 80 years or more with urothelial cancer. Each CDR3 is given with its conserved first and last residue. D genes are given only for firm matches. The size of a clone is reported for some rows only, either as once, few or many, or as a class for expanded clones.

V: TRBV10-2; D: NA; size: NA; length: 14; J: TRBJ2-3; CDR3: CASSGTKSTDTQYF; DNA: TGCGCCAGCTCCGGGACAAAGAGCACAGATACGCAGTATTTT
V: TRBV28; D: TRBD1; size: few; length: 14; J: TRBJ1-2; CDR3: CASSPTGTNYGYTF; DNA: TGTGCCAGCAGCCCGACAGGGACCAACTATGGCTACACCTTC
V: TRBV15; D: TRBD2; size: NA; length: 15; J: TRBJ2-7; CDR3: CATSRPLSGIYEQYF; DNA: TGTGCCACCAGCAGGCCCCTGAGCGGGATCTACGAGCAGTACTTC
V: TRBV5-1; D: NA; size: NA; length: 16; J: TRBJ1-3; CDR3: CASSPTTGSSGNTIYF; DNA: TGCGCCAGCAGCCCGACGACGGGAAGCTCTGGAAACACCATATATTTT
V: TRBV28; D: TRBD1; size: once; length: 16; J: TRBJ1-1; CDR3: CASSLGQIATDTEAFF; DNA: TGTGCCAGCAGTTTGGGACAGATTGCGACGGACACTGAAGCTTTCTTT
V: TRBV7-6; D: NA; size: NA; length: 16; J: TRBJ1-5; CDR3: CASSPGGLRSNQPQHF; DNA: TGTGCCAGCAGCCCCGGTGGGCTCAGGAGCAATCAGCCCCAGCATTTT
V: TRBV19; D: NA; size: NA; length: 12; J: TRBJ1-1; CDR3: CASIRQNTEAFF; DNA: TGTGCCAGTATACGACAGAACACTGAAGCTTTCTTT
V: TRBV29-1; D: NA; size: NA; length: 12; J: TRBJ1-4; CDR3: CSAAATNEKLFF; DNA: TGCAGCGCGGCGGCAACTAATGAAAAACTGTTTTTT
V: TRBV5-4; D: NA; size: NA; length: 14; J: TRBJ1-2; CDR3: CASSLPGVGSGYTF; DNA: TGTGCCAGCAGCTTGCCCGGGGTTGGTTCCGGCTACACCTTC
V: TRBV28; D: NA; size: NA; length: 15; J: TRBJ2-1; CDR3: CASSLLGSSYNEQFF; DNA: TGTGCCAGCAGTTTATTAGGGAGCTCCTACAATGAGCAGTTCTTC
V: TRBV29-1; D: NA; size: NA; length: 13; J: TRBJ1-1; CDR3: CSARPLGEAEAFF; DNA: TGCAGTGCCCGCCCCCTTGGCGAGGCTGAAGCTTTCTTT
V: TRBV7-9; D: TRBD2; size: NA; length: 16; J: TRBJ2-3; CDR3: CASSHTSGSGTDTQYF; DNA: TGTGCCAGCAGCCATACTAGCGGGAGTGGGACAGATACGCAGTATTTT
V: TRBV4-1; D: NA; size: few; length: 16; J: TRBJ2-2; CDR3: CASSQMGHKNTGELFF; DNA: TGCGCCAGCAGCCAAATGGGACACAAGAACACCGGGGAGCTGTTTTTT
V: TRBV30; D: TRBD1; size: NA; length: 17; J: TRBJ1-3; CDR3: CAWSVQGQASSGNTIYF; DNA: TGTGCCTGGAGTGTACAAGGACAGGCGTCTTCTGGAAACACCATATATTTT
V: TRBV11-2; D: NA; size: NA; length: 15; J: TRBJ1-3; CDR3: CASSLESLSGNTIYF; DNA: TGTGCCAGCAGCTTAGAAAGCCTGTCTGGAAACACCATATATTTT
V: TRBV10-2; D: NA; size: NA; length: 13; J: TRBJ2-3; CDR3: CAISRGDTDTQYF; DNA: TGCGCCATCTCCCGCGGAGACACAGATACGCAGTATTTT
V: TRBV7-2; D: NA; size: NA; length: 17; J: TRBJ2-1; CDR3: CASSLQLAGAPGDEQFF; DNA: TGTGCCAGCAGCCTGCAACTTGCGGGGGCCCCCGGGGATGAGCAGTTCTTC
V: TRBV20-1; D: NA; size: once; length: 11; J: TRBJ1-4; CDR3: CSALIGEKLFF; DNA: TGCAGTGCCTTGATTGGCGAAAAACTGTTTTTT
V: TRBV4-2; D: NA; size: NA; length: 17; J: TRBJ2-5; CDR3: CASSQDADTSYQETQYF; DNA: TGTGCCAGCAGCCAAGATGCGGACACCTCGTACCAAGAGACCCAGTACTTC
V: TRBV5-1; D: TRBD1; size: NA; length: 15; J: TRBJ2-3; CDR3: CASSYHRGPTDTQYF; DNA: TGCGCCAGCAGCTACCACAGGGGCCCCACAGATACGCAGTATTTT
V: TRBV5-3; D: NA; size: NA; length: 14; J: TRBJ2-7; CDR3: CARSFVTGPYEQYF; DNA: TGTGCCAGAAGCTTTGTAACAGGGCCCTACGAGCAGTACTTC
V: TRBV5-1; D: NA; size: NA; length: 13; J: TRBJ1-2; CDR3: CASSSDSYYGYTF; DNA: TGCGCCAGCAGCTCCGACAGTTACTATGGCTACACCTTC
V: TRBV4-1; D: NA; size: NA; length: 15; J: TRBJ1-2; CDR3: CASSQEGSRGYGYTF; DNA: TGCGCCAGCAGCCAAGAGGGCAGCAGGGGATATGGCTACACCTTC
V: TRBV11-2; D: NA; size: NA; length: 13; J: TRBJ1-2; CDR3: CASSPRAQHGYTF; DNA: TGTGCCAGCAGCCCGAGGGCCCAACATGGCTACACCTTC
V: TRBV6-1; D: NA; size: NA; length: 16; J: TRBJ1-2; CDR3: CASSDRQRGTNYGYTF; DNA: TGTGCCAGCAGTGATCGCCAGAGGGGGACCAACTATGGCTACACCTTC
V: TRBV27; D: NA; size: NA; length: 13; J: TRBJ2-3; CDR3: CATAKGDTDTQYF; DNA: TGTGCTACCGCTAAGGGAGACACAGATACGCAGTATTTT
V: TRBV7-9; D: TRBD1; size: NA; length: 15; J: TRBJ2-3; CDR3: CASSAGTGGTDTQYF; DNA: TGTGCCAGCAGCGCCGGGACAGGGGGGACAGATACGCAGTATTTT
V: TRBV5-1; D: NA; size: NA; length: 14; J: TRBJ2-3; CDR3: CASSLGESTDTQYF; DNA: TGCGCCAGCAGCTTAGGGGAATCCACAGATACGCAGTATTTT
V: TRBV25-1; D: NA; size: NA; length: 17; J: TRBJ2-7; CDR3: CASSGASRGARLAEQYF; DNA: TGTGCCAGCAGTGGGGCCAGTCGGGGGGCGCGTTTGGCCGAGCAGTACTTC
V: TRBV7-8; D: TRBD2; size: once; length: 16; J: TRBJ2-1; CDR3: CASSLALLAGLNEQFF; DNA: TGTGCCAGCAGCTTAGCGCTCCTAGCGGGACTCAATGAGCAGTTCTTC
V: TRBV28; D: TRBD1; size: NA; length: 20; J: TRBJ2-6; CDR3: CASSSRAGQGVYSGANVLTF; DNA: TGTGCCAGCAGTTCGAGGGCAGGACAGGGGGTGTACTCTGGGGCCAACGTCCTGACTTTC
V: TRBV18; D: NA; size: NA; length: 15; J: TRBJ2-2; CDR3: CASSPNTGNTGELFF; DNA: TGTGCCAGCTCACCAAATACGGGGAACACCGGGGAGCTGTTTTTT
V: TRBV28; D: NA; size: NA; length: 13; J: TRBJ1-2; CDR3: CASSSGQGHGYTF; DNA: TGTGCCAGCAGTTCCGGGCAGGGGCATGGCTACACCTTC
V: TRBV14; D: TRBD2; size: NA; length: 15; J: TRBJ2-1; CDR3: CASSQGLDGRNEQFF; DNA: TGTGCCAGCAGCCAAGGACTAGACGGGAGGAATGAGCAGTTCTTC
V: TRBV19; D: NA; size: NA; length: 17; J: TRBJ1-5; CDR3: CASSPRGRKYSNQPQHF; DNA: TGTGCCAGTAGTCCAAGAGGGAGAAAGTATAGCAATCAGCCCCAGCATTTT
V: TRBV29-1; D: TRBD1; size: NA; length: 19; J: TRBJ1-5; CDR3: CSVETRRGRWAWSNQPQHF; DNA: TGCAGCGTTGAAACCCGCAGGGGGCGCTGGGCCTGGAGCAATCAGCCCCAGCATTTT
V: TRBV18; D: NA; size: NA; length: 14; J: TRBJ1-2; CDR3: CASSPSGREYGYTF; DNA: TGTGCCAGCTCACCATCTGGCAGGGAATATGGCTACACCTTC
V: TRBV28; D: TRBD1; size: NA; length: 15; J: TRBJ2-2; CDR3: CASRRDRVIIGELFF; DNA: TGTGCCAGCAGACGGGACAGGGTTATCATCGGGGAGCTGTTTTTT
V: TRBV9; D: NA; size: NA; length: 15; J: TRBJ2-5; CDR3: CASSVTGGGVETQYF; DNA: TGTGCCAGCAGCGTAACAGGAGGAGGGGTTGAGACCCAGTACTTC
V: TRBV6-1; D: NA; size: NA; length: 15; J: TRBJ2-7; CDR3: CASSEAGHPTDEQYF; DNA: TGTGCCAGCAGTGAAGCGGGACACCCAACCGACGAGCAGTACTTC
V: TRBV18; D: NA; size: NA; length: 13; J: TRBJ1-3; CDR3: CASSNPGGNTIYF; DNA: TGTGCCAGCTCAAACCCCGGGGGAAACACCATATATTTT